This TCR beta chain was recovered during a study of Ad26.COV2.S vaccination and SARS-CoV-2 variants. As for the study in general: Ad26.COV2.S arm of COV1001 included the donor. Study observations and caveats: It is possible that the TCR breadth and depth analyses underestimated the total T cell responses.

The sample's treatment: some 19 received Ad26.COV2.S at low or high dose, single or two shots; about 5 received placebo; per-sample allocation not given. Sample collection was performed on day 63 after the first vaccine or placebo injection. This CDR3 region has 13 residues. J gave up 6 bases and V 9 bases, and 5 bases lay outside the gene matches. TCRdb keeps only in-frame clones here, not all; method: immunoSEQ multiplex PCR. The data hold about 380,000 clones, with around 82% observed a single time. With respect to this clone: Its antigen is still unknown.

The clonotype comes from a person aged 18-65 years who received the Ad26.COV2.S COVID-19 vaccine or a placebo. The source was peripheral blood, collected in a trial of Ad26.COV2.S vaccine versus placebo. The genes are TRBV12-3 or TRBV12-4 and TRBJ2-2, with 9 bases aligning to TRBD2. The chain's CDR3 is CASSGSRAGELFF. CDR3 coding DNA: TGTGCCAGTAGCGGGAGTCGCGCCGGGGAGCTGTTTTTT.